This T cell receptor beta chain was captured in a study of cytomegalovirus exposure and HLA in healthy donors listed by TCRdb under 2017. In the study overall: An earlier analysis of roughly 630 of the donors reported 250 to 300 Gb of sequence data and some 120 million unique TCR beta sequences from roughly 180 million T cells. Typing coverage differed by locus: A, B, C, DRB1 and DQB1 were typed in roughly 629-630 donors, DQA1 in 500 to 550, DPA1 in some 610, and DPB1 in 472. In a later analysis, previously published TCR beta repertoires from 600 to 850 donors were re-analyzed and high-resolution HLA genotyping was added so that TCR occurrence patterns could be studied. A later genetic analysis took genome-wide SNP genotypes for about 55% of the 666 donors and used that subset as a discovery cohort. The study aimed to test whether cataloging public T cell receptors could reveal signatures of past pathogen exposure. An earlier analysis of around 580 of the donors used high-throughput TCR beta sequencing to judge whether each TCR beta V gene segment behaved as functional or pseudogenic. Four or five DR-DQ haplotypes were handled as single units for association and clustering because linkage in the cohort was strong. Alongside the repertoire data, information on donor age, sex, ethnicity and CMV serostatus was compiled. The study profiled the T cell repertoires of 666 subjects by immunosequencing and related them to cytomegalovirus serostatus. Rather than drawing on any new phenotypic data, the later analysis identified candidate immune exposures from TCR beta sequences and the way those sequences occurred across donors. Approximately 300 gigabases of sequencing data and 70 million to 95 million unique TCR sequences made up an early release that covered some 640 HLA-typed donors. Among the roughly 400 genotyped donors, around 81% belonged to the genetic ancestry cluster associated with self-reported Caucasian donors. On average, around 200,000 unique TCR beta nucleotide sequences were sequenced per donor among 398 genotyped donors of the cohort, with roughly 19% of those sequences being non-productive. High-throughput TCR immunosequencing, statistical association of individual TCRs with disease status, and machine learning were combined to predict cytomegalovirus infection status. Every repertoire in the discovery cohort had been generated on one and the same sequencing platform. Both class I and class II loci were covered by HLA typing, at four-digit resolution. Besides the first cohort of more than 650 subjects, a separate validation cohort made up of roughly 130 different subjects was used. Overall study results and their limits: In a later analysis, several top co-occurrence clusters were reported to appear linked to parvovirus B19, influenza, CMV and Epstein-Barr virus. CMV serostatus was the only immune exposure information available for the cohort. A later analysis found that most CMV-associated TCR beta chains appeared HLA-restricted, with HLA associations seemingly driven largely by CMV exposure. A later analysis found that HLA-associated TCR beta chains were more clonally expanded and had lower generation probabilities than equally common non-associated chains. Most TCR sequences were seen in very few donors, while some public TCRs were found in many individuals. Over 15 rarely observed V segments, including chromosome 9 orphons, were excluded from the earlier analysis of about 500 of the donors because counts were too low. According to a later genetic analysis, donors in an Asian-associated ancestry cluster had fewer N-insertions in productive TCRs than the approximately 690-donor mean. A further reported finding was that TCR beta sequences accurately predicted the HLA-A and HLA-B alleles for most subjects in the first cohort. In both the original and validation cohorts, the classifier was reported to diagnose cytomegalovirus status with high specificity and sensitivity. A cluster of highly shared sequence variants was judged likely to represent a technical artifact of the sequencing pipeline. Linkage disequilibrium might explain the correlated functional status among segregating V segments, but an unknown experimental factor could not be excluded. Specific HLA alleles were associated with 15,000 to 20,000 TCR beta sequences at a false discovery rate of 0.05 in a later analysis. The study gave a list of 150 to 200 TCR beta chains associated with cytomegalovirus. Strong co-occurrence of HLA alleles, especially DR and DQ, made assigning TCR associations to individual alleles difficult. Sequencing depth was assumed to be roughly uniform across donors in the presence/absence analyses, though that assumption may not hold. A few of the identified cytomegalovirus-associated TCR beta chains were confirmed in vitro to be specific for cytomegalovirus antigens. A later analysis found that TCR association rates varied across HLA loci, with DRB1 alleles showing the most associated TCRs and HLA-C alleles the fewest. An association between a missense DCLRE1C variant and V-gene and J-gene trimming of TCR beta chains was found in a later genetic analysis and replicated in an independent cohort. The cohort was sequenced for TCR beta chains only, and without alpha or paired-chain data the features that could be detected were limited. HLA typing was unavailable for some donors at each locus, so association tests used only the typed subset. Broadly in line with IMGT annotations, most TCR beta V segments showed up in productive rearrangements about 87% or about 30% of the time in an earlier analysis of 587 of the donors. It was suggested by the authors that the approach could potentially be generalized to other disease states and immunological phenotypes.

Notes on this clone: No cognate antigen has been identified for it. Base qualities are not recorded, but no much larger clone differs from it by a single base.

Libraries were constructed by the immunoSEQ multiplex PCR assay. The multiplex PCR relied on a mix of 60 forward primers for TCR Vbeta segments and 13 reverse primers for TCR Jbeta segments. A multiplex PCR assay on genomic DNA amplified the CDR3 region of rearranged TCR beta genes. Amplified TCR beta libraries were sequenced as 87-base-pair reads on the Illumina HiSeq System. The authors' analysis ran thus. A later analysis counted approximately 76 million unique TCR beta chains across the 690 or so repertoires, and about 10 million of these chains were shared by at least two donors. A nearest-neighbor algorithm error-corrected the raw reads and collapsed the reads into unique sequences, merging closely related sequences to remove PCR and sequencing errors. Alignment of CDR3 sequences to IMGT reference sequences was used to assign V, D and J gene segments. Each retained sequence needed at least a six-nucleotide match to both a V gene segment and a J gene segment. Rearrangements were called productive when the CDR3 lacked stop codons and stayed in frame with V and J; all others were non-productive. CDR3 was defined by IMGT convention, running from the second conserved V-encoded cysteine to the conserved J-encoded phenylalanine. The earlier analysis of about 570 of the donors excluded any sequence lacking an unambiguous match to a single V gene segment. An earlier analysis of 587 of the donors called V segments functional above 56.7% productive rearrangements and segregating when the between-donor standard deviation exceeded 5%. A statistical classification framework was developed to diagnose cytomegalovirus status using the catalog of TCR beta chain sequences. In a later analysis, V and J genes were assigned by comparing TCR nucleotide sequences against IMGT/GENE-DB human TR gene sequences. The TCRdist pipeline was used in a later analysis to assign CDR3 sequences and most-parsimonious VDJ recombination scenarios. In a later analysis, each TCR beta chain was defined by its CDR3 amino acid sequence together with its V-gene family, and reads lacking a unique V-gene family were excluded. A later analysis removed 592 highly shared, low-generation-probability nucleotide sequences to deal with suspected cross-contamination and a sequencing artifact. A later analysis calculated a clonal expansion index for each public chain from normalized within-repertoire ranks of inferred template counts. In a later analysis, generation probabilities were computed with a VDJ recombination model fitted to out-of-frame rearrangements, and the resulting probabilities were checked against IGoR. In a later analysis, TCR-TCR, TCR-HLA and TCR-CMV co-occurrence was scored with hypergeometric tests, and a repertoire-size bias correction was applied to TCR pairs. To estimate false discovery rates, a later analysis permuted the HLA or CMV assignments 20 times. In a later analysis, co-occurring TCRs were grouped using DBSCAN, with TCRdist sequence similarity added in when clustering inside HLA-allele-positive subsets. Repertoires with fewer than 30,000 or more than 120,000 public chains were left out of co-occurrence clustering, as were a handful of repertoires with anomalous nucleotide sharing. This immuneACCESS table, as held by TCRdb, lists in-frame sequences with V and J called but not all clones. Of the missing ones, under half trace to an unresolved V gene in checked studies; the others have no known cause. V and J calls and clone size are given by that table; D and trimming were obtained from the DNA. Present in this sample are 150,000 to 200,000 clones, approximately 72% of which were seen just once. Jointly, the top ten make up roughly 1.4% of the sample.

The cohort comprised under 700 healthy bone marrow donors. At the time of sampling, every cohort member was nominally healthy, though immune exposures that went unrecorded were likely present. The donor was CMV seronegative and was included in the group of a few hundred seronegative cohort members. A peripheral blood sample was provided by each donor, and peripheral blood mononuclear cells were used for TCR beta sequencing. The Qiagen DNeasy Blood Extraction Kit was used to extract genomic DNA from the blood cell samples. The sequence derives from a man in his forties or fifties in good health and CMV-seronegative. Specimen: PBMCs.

The sequence in DNA is TGCGCCAGCAGCCCCCCGCAGGGAACATCCTACGAGCAGTACTTC. Its protein is CASSPPQGTSYEQYF. The rearrangement combines TRBV5-1 with TRBJ2-7; possibly the D gene is TRBD1, per 5 matching bases. The CDR3 sequence holds 15 residues, the cysteine and phenylalanine included. The only DNA kept is the CDR3, 45 bases in frame from the first base. CDR1 and CDR2 were assigned from the germline V gene as SGHRS and YFSETQ. V is cut by 4 bases and J by 1 base, and the space between the germline ends is 15 bases.